The next 12 T cell receptor beta chains were all read from a single sample in a study of blood T cells in healthy people across ages. A sample-barcoded 5' primer and a J-beta primer mix were used in a second PCR of roughly 6 to 11 cycles. TCRdb recomputed calls from the 5' RACE reads with MiXCR, one row per CDR3 protein. The sample includes hundreds of thousands of distinct CDR3 sequences, 25% to 35% seen only once; the top ten take 15% to 20%. The source material was blood. The receptors shown here come from an elderly woman in good health.

Concerning this clonotype: Just one base apart from a much larger clone, this may be a read error. The chain has TRBV12-3 or TRBV12-4 and TRBJ1-4; D unclear. V lost 4 bases to trimming and J lost 13 bases, with 16 bases between them. CDR3 length: 13 residues. The CDR3, as DNA: TGTGCCAGCAGTTGGGCAGACGAGGGAACACTGTTTTTT. Protein: CASSWADEGTLFF.

This clonotype came up many times. The chain employs TRBV7-2 and TRBJ2-1; D possibly corresponds to TRBD1 (7 bases). The CDR3 runs to 16 residues. V shed 4 bases and J shed 6 bases, with 19 bases lying between them. Germline V gene lookup returns CDR1 SGHTA and CDR2 FQGNSA. The CDR3 here is CASSWTSAQGGNEQFF. The CDR3 DNA reads as TGTGCCAGCAGCTGGACGTCCGCTCAGGGGGGCAATGAGCAGTTCTTC.

V gene TRBV4-2 combines with J gene TRBJ2-5; D tentatively fits TRBD1 or TRBD2 (5 bases each). The J call is doubtful: the DNA matches TRBJ2-7 better. Germline V CDR1 and CDR2: LGHNA, YNFKEQ. The CDR3 has 12 amino acids. In nucleotides, the CDR3 is TGTGCCAGCAGGGGACCCCGGGGCGAGCAGTACTTC. Translated: CASRGPRGEQYF.

This clonotype was recorded once. The junction shows a germline mismatch at one end, possibly a read error. The chain recombines TRBV7-9 with TRBJ2-2; maybe TRBD1 (6 bases). CDR3 length equals 13 residues. Germline V gene data show CDR1 as SEHNR and CDR2 as FQNEAQ (reference sequence). The CDR3 protein is CARSSGATGELFF. The CDR3 nucleotides read TGTGCCCGCAGCTCAGGGGCCACCGGGGAGCTGTTTTTT.

This clonotype was detected ten times or more. This could be a read error, since a much larger clone is one nucleotide away. The rearrangement joins TRBV7-9 to TRBJ2-5; TRBD1 matches 8 bases. The germline gives CDR1 SEHNR, CDR2 FQNEAQ (reference sequence). The CDR3 is 12 amino acids. The V gene end was trimmed by 4 bases and the J gene end by 11 bases; junction bases not matched to a gene: 6. The CDR3 nucleotides read TGTGCCAGCAGCTCGGACAGGGACAGTCAGTACTTC. Translated: CASSSDRDSQYF.

In its sample, this clonotype was seen many times. The chain is built from TRBV20-1 and TRBJ2-1, with 16 bases identical to TRBD2. CDR3 length: 20 residues. The junction had 19 bases not matched to a gene; V was cut back by 5 bases and J by 6 bases. Per germline, CDR1 DFQATT and CDR2 SNEGSKA (reference sequence). The CDR3 bases are TGCAGTGCTGATCCCGGGACTAGCGGGGGGGCCAGACTTACGGCCAATGAGCAGTTCTTC. It encodes CSADPGTSGGARLTANEQFF.

This clonotype was seen at least ten times. The chain recombines TRBV6-5 with TRBJ2-1; 8 bases match TRBD2. The CDR3 contains 15 residues. Germline V gene data show CDR1 as MNHEY and CDR2 as SVGAGI. With V trimmed by 2 bases and J by 4 bases, 4 bases remained unmatched. CDR3 loop: CASSYRGLGYNEQFF. The DNA for the CDR3 is TGTGCCAGCAGTTACAGGGGACTAGGATACAATGAGCAGTTCTTC.

V gene TRBV5-1 combines with J gene TRBJ1-1; D possibly corresponds to TRBD1 (6 bases). CDR1 is SGHRS and CDR2 is YFSETQ in the germline V gene. The CDR3 totals 14 residues. Trimming cost V 5 bases and J 10 bases, with 21 bases left between them. In DNA form, the CDR3 reads TGCGCCAGCAGGCCGAGACAGGCGTTTGATGGAGCTTTCTTT. Protein product: CASRPRQAFDGAFF. The variable domain in full, completed from reference TRBV5-1 and TRBJ1-1, reads KAGVTQTPRYLIKTRGQQVTLSCSPISGHRSVSWYQQTPGQGLQFLFEYFSETQRNKGNFPGRFSGRQFSNSRSEMNVSTLELGDSALYLCASRPRQAFDGAFFGQGTRLTVV.

This clonotype was observed at least ten times. The chain has TRBV7-9 and TRBJ2-5, with 7 bases aligning to TRBD1. There are 17 residues in the CDR3. The germline V gene encodes CDR1 SEHNR and CDR2 FQNEAQ (reference sequence). V gave up 4 bases and J gave up 6 bases; unmatched junction bases: 17. DNA of the CDR3: TGTGCCAGCAGCTCAGATGACAGGGTTGGATGGGTAAAGACCCAGTACTTC. Translation: CASSSDDRVGWVKTQYF.

This chain links TRBV18 with TRBJ2-5; the D gene is possibly TRBD2 (5 bases). Germline V CDR1 and CDR2: KGHSH, LQKENI. V lost 3 bases, J lost 5 bases, and 19 bases lay in between. The CDR3 has 16 residues. This CDR3 reads CASSPPRRGSRETQYF. The DNA for the CDR3 is TGTGCCAGCTCACCCCCCCGGAGAGGGTCCAGGGAGACCCAGTACTTC.

The sample holds a few counts of this clonotype. This chain joins TRBV6-2 or TRBV6-3 and TRBJ1-5; D is unresolved. The CDR3 has 16 residues. Germline CDR1 and CDR2: MNHEY and SVGEGT. V gave up 5 bases and J gave up 0 bases, with 14 bases separating them. CDR3 amino acids: CASSTLRGGSNQPQHF. In nucleotides, the CDR3 is TGTGCCAGCAGTACACTCCGGGGTGGTAGCAATCAGCCCCAGCATTTT.

Comment on this clonotype: It may be a read error: a sequence one base away is much more abundant. The V call is TRBV20-1, the J call TRBJ2-7, with D possibly called TRBD1 or TRBD2 (5 bases each). The CDR3 extends over 15 amino acids. CDR1 DFQATT and CDR2 SNEGSKA come from the germline V gene (reference sequence). CDR3 coding DNA: TGCGGTGACTCTACTTCAGAGGGAAGGGGCTACGAGCAGTACTTC. This gives the protein CGDSTSEGRGYEQYF.